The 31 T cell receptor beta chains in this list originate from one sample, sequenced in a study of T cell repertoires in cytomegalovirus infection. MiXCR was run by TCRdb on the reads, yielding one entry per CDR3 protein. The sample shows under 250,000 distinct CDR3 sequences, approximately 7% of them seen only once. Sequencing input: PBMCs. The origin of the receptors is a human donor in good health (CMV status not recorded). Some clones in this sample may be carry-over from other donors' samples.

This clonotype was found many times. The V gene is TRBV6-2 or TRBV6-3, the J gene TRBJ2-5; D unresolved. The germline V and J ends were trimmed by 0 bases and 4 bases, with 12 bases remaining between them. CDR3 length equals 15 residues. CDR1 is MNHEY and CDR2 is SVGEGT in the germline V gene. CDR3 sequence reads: CASSYSSFGGETQYF. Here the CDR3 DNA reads TGTGCCAGCAGTTACTCGAGTTTCGGCGGAGAGACCCAGTACTTC.

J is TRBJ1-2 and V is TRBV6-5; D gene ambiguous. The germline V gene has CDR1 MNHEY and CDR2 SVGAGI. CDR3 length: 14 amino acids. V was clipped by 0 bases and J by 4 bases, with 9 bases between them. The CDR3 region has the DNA TGTGCCAGCAGTTACTCGATTGCGGCCTATGGCTACACCTTC. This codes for CASSYSIAAYGYTF.

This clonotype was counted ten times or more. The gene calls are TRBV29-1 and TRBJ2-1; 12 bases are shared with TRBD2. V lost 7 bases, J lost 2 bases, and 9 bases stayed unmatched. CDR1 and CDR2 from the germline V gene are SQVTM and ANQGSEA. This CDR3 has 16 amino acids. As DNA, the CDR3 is TGCAGCGCCAAACGGACTAGCGGGGATACCTACAATGAGCAGTTCTTC. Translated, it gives CSAKRTSGDTYNEQFF.

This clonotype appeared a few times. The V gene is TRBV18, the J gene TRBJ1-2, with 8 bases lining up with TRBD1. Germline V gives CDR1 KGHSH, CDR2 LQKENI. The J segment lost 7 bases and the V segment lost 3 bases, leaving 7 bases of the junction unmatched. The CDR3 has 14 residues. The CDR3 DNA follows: TGTGCCAGCTCACCGGACAGGGAGGCGGTTGGCTACACCTTC. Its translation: CASSPDREAVGYTF. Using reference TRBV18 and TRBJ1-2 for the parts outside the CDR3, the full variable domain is NAGVMQNPRHLVRRRGQEARLRCSPMKGHSHVYWYRQLPEEGLKFMVYLQKENIIDESGMPKERFSAEFPKEGPSILRIQQVVRGDSAAYFCASSPDREAVGYTFGSGTRLTVV.

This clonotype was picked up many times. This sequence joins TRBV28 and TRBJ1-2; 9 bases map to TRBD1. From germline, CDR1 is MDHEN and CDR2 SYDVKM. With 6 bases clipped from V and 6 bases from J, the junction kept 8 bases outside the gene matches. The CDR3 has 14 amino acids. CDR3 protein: CASRENRGPHGYTF. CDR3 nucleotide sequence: TGTGCCAGCAGGGAAAACAGGGGGCCCCATGGCTACACCTTC.

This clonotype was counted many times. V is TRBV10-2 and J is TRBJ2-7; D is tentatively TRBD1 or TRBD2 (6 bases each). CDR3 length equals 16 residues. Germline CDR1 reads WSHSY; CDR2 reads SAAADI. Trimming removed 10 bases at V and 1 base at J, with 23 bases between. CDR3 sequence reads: CATQGGGGAMSYEQYF. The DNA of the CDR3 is TGCGCCACCCAAGGGGGTGGCGGGGCAATGTCCTACGAGCAGTACTTC.

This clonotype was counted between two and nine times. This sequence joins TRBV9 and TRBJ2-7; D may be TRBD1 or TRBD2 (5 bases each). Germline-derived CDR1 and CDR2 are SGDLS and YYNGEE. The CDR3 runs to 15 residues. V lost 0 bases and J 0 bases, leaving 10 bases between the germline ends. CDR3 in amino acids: CASSVDLGRSYEQYF. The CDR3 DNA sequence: TGTGCCAGCAGCGTAGATCTGGGACGCTCCTACGAGCAGTACTTC.

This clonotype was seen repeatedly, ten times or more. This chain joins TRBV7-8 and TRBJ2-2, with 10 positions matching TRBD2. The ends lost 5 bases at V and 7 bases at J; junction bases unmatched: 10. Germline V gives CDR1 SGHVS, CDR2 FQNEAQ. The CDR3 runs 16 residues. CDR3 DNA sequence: TGTGCCAGCAGCCCCCGAGTAGCGGGGGGAAGCGGGGAGCTGTTTTTT. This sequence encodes CASSPRVAGGSGELFF.

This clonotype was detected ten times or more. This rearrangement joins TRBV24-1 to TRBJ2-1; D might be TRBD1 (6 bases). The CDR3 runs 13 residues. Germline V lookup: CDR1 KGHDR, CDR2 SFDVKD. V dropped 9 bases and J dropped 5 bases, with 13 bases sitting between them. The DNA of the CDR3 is TGTGCCACCGGGACACGAAGCGACAATGAGCAGTTCTTC. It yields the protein CATGTRSDNEQFF.

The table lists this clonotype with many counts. The CDR3 nucleotides are TGCAGTGCTAGTTCTGGGACAGGTTCACCCCTCCACTTT. It codes for CSASSGTGSPLHF. The V call is TRBV20-1, the J call TRBJ1-6, with 8 bases aligning to TRBD1. Unmatched junction bases numbered 4, after V lost 3 bases and J lost 9 bases. CDR1 is DFQATT and CDR2 is SNEGSKA in the germline V gene (reference sequence). The CDR3 extends over 13 amino acids.

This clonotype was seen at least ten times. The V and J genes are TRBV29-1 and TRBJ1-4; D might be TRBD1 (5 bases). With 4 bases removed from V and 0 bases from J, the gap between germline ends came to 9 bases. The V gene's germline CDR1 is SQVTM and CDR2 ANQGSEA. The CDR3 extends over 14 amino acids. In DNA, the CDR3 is TGCAGCGTTGGAAACAGGCCAACTAATGAAAAACTGTTTTTT. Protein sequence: CSVGNRPTNEKLFF.

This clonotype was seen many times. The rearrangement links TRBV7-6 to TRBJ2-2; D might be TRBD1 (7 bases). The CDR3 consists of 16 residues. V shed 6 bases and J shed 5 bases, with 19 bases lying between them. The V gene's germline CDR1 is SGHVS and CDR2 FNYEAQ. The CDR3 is CASRPRGAGGTGELFF. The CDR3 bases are TGTGCCAGCAGACCAAGGGGGGCAGGGGGGACCGGGGAGCTGTTTTTT.

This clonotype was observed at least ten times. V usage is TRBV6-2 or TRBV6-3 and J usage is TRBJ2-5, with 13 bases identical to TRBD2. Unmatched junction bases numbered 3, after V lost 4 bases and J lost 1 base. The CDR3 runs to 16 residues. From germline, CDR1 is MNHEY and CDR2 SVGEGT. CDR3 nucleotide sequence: TGTGCCAGCAGTTCGACTAGCGGGGGGTCCCAAGAGACCCAGTACTTC. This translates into CASSSTSGGSQETQYF.

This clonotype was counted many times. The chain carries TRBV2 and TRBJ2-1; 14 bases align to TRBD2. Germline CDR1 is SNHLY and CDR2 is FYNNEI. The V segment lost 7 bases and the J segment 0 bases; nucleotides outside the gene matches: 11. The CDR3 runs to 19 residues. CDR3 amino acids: CASTRTGLAGDSSYNEQFF. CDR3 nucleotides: TGTGCCAGCACCCGAACGGGACTAGCGGGAGATAGCTCCTACAATGAGCAGTTCTTC.

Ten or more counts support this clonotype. The CDR3 region has the DNA TGTGCCAGCAGATTCGGACCTGAGCAGTTCTTC. Translated: CASRFGPEQFF. The chain is built from TRBV7-2 and TRBJ2-1; D not resolved. The CDR3 has 11 residues. V was shortened by 6 bases and J by 9 bases, with 9 bases between the two germline ends. The germline V gene encodes CDR1 SGHTA and CDR2 FQGNSA. Based on the CDR3 plus reference TRBV7-2 and TRBJ2-1, the full variable domain is GAGVSQSPSNKVTEKGKDVELRCDPISGHTALYWYRQSLGQGLEFLIYFQGNSAPDKSGLPSDRFSAERTGGSVSTLTIQRTQQEDSAVYLCASRFGPEQFFGPGTRLTVL.

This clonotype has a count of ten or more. The CDR3 nucleotides are TGTGCCAGCAGCCCCTACATGGACAGGGGAAGCGGCACTGAAGCTTTCTTT. Its protein is CASSPYMDRGSGTEAFF. V gene TRBV9 combines with J gene TRBJ1-1; the match to TRBD1 covers 9 bases. In germline, CDR1 is SGDLS, CDR2 YYNGEE. The CDR3 consists of 17 residues. Trimming cost V 4 bases and J 4 bases; bases outside gene matches: 14.

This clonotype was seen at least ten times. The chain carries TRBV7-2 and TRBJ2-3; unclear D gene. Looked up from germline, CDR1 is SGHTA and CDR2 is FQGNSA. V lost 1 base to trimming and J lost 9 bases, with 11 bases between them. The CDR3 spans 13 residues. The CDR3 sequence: CASSLGPPGTQYF. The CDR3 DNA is TGTGCCAGCAGCTTAGGACCCCCCGGCACGCAGTATTTT.

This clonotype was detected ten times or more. CDR3 region: CSVAAGLLYEQYF. For the CDR3, the DNA is TGCAGCGTGGCGGCCGGGCTACTCTACGAGCAGTACTTC. The chain is built from TRBV29-1 and TRBJ2-7; the D is unclear. The germline V and J ends were trimmed by 6 bases and 3 bases, with 15 bases remaining between them. The CDR3 runs 13 residues. Germline assignment: CDR1 SQVTM and CDR2 ANQGSEA.

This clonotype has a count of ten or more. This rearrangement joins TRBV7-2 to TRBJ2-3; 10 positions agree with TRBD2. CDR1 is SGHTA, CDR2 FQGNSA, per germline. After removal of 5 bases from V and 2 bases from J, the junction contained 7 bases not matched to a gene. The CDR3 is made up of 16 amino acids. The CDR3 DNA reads TGTGCCAGCAGCCCTAGCGGGGGCCACCCCACAGATACGCAGTATTTT. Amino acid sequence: CASSPSGGHPTDTQYF.

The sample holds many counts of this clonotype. CDR3 in amino acids: CASSPGGATNTEAFF. The CDR3 DNA is TGTGCCAGCAGCCCGGGGGGGGCCACAAACACTGAAGCTTTCTTT. The V and J genes are TRBV2 and TRBJ1-1; TRBD1 is a possible D gene (6 bases). The CDR3 covers 15 residues. Trimming shortened V by 6 bases and J by 2 bases, and 16 bases separated the two germline ends. Germline CDR1 and CDR2: SNHLY and FYNNEI.

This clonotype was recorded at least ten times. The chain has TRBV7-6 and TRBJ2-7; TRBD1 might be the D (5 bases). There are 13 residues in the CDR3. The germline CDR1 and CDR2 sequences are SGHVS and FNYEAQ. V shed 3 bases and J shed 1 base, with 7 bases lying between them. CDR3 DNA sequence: TGTGCCAGCAGCTTTGACAGATCCTACGAGCAGTACTTC. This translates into CASSFDRSYEQYF.

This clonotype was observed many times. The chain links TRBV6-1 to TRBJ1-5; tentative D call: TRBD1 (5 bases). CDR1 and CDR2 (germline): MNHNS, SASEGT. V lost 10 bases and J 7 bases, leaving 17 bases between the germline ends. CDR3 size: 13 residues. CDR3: CANSNGGGQPQHF. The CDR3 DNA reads TGTGCCAACTCCAATGGGGGAGGGCAGCCCCAGCATTTT.

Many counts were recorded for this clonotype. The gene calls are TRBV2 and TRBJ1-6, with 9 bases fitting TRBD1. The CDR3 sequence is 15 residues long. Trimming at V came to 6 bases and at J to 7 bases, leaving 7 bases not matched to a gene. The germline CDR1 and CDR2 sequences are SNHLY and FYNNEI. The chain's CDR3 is CASRSGQGGNSPLHF. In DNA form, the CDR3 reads TGTGCCAGCAGATCGGGACAGGGAGGGAATTCACCCCTCCACTTT.

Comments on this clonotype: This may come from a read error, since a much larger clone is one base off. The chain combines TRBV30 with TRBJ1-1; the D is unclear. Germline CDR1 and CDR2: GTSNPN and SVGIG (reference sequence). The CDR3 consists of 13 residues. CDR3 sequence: CAWSVQMNTKAFF. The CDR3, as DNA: TGTGCCTGGAGTGTCCAGATGAACACTAAAGCTTTCTTT.

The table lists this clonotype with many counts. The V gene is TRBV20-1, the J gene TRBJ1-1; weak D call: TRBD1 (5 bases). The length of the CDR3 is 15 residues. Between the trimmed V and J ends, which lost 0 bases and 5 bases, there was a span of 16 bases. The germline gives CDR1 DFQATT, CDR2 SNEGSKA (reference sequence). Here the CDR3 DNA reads TGCAGTGCTAGAGACCCGGGGGGACCGAATACTGAAGCTTTCTTT. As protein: CSARDPGGPNTEAFF.

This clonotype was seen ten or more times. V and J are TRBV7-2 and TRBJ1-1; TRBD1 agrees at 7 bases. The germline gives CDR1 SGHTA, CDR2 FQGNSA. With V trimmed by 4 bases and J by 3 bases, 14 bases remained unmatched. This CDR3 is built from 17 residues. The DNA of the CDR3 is TGTGCCAGCAGCTCCCAAGCGTATCACAGGGGAGACACTGAAGCTTTCTTT. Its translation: CASSSQAYHRGDTEAFF.

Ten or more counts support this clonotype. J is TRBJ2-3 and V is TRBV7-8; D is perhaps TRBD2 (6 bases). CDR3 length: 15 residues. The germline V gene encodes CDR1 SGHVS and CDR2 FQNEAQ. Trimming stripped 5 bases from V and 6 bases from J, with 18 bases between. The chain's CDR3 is CASSPSGPGEDTQYF. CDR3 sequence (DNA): TGTGCCAGCAGCCCCTCCGGCCCGGGGGAGGATACGCAGTATTTT.

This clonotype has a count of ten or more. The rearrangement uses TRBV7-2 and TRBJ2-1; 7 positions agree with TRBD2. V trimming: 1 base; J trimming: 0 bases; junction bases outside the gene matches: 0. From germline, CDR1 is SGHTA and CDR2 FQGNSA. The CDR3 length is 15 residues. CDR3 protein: CASSLGTSSYNEQFF. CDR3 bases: TGTGCCAGCAGCTTAGGGACTAGCTCCTACAATGAGCAGTTCTTC.

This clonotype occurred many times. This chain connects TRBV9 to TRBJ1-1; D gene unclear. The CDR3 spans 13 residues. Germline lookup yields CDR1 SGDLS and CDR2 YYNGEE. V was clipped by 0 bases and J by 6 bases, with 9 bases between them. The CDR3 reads CASSVDPTSEAFF. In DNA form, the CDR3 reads TGTGCCAGCAGCGTAGACCCGACATCTGAAGCTTTCTTT.

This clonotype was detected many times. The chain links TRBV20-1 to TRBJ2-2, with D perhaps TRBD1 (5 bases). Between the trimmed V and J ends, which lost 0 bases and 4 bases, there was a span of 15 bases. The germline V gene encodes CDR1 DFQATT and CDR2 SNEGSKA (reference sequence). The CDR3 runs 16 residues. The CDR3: CSARDSPAGSTGELFF. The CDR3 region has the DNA TGCAGTGCTAGAGATTCCCCAGCAGGGTCCACCGGGGAGCTGTTTTTT.

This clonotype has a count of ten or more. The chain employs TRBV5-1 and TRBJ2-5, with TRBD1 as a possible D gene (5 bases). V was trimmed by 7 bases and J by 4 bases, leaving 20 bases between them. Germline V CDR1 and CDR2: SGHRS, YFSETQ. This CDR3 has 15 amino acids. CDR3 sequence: CASSSSAGRGETQYF. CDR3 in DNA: TGCGCCAGCTCGTCCTCGGCAGGAAGGGGAGAGACCCAGTACTTC.